The clone carrying this TCR beta chain was seen many times. Antigen unknown. TCRdb re-called the 5' RACE reads through MiXCR, storing one row per CDR3 protein. Among approximately 120,000 distinct CDR3 sequences listed, nearly 7.5% were seen once. The sample originates from a study of T cells after yellow fever vaccination. On the study more broadly: SMART-Seq v4 Ultra Low Input prepared libraries from low-cell fractions. Points from the study as a whole: Contaminants from the bulk population, in the form of abundant clonotypes, could be found in FACS-sorted repertoires.

The CDR3 has 13 residues. CDR1 is MDHEN and CDR2 is SYDVKM in the germline V gene. The V end was cut by 5 bases, the J end by 7 bases, with 11 bases between. The origin of this receptor is a man aged 18 to 30 who received the YFV17D yellow fever vaccine. The sample in question was CD4+ T cells sorted from PBMCs, obtained 10 to 11 days after the first yellow fever vaccination. The chain has TRBV28 and TRBJ1-4, with D hard to call. The CDR3 region is CASSPIGSEKLFF. CDR3 sequence (DNA): TGTGCCAGCAGTCCGATTGGAAGTGAAAAACTGTTTTTT.